Each of the 28 T cell receptor beta chains below was sequenced from the same sample in a study of long-term antiretroviral therapy in people with HIV. Run at survey level, the immunoSEQ assay was version v3.0. The method was immunoSEQ multiplex PCR; TCRdb's version includes in-frame clones alone and lacks a portion of them. This table has some 19,000 clones, 70% to 85% appearing once. The specimen was unsorted PBMCs, collected 0.9 years after starting antiretroviral therapy. The source of these receptors is a man between 18 and 35 years old with HIV.

V is TRBV5-1 and J is TRBJ2-5; weak D call: TRBD2 (5 bases). CDR3 length: 13 residues. Germline lookup yields CDR1 SGHRS and CDR2 YFSETQ. The V end was cut by 1 base, the J end by 5 bases, with 9 bases between. The CDR3 sequence is CASSLPGMETQYF. The CDR3 nucleotides are TGCGCCAGCAGCTTGCCGGGGATGGAGACCCAGTACTTC.

The chain links TRBV5-8 to TRBJ1-5, with 7 bases fitting TRBD1. The CDR3 is 13 residues long. From germline, CDR1 is SGHTS and CDR2 YDEGEE. The V and J ends lost 1 base and 5 bases, in that order; junction bases with no gene match: 0. The chain's CDR3 is CASSLQGDQPQHF. The CDR3 DNA sequence: TGTGCCAGCAGCTTGCAGGGGGATCAGCCCCAGCATTTT.

In this sample, this clone turned up once. This rearrangement joins TRBV6-1 to TRBJ1-2, with 9 bases aligning to TRBD1. J was trimmed by 4 bases and V by 6 bases; bases with no gene match: 9. CDR3 size: 15 residues. Germline CDR1 MNHNS, CDR2 SASEGT. The CDR3 loop is CASRLTGGRGYGYTF. The DNA of the CDR3 is TGTGCCAGCAGGTTAACAGGGGGCAGAGGCTATGGCTACACCTTC.

The V call is TRBV7-8, the J call TRBJ1-2; possible D gene TRBD1, 6 bases. The germline CDR1 and CDR2 sequences are SGHVS and FQNEAQ. V lost 3 bases and J lost 4, with 12 bases in between. The CDR3 totals 14 residues. CDR3 sequence reads: CASSFTGMGYGYTF. CDR3 DNA sequence: TGTGCCAGCAGCTTCACAGGGATGGGCTATGGCTACACCTTC.

The J gene is TRBJ1-6, the V gene TRBV6-1, with 8 bases lining up with TRBD1. CDR3 length equals 14 residues. Germline V gene lookup returns CDR1 MNHNS and CDR2 SASEGT. V was pared by 5 bases and J by 8 bases, with 5 bases of the junction left unmatched. The CDR3: CASSPDRGHSPLHF. The CDR3 coding sequence is TGTGCCAGCAGTCCCGACAGGGGACATTCACCCCTCCACTTT.

The V call is TRBV9, the J call TRBJ2-2; TRBD1 might be the D (5 bases). CDR1 SGDLS and CDR2 YYNGEE come from the germline V gene. This CDR3 comprises 15 residues. V lost 1 base, J lost 7 bases, and 14 bases lay in between. The CDR3, as DNA: TGTGCCAGCAGCGTATCCTCAGGGTTCGGCGGGGAGCTGTTTTTT. It encodes CASSVSSGFGGELFF.

This clone was recorded a few times. The chain carries TRBV4-1 and TRBJ1-2; D remains unclear. Germline assignment: CDR1 MGHRA and CDR2 YSYEKL. V shed 0 bases and J shed 10 bases, with 9 bases lying between them. The CDR3 runs 12 residues. CDR3 region: CASSQDLRDYTF. The CDR3 DNA reads TGCGCCAGCAGCCAAGATCTAAGAGACTACACCTTC.

The chain carries TRBV27 and TRBJ2-7; D may correspond to TRBD1 or TRBD2 (5 bases each). There are 15 residues in the CDR3. The germline V gene has CDR1 MNHEY and CDR2 SMNVEV (reference sequence). Trimming cost V 2 bases and J 2 bases, with 13 bases left between them. CDR3: CASSLGADSPYEQYF. CDR3 nucleotide sequence: TGTGCCAGCAGTTTAGGGGCGGACTCACCCTACGAGCAGTACTTC.

CDR3 nucleotide sequence: TGTGCCAGCAGCTCCCGGACTAGCGGGGGGTCAGATACGCAGTATTTT. This codes for CASSSRTSGGSDTQYF. The rearrangement uses TRBV5-4 and TRBJ2-3; 14 nucleotides align to TRBD2. CDR3 length: 16 amino acids. Trimming at V came to 3 bases and at J to 4 bases, leaving 4 bases not matched to a gene. CDR1 and CDR2 from the germline V gene are SGHNT and YYREEE (reference sequence).

CDR3 sequence (DNA): TGTGCCAGCAGTTACTCGCTCAGGGGGCGCACCGGGGAGCTGTTTTTT. It encodes CASSYSLRGRTGELFF. V gene TRBV6-5 combines with J gene TRBJ2-2, with 8 bases fitting TRBD1. Unmatched junction bases numbered 4, after V lost 0 bases and J lost 4 bases. CDR3 length: 16 residues. CDR1 and CDR2 from the germline V gene are MNHEY and SVGAGI.

The chain is built from TRBV7-9 and TRBJ1-1; D gene ambiguous. V lost 4 bases and J 5 bases, leaving 14 bases between the germline ends. Germline-derived CDR1 and CDR2 are SEHNR and FQNEAQ (reference sequence). The CDR3 has 14 residues. The CDR3 bases are TGTGCCAGCAGCTACGAAGTACCGGGAACTGAAGCTTTCTTT. Amino acids: CASSYEVPGTEAFF.

The V gene is TRBV29-1, the J gene TRBJ2-3; 7 nucleotides match TRBD1. The CDR3 contains 14 residues. J was trimmed by 4 bases and V by 7 bases; bases with no gene match: 11. Germline CDR1 SQVTM, CDR2 ANQGSEA. In DNA form, the CDR3 reads TGCAGCGCCTGGGACAGCAATTATCCAGATACGCAGTATTTT. This sequence encodes CSAWDSNYPDTQYF.

The rearrangement uses TRBV2 and TRBJ2-2; D possibly uses TRBD1 or TRBD2 (5 bases each). This CDR3 comprises 14 residues. CDR1 and CDR2 (germline): SNHLY, FYNNEI. The V end lost 5 bases, the J end lost 4 bases, and 11 bases lay between the germline ends. The CDR3 nucleotides read TGTGCCAGCAGTAGGTCGGGGCCCACCGGGGAGCTGTTTTTT. Amino acids: CASSRSGPTGELFF.

The chain links TRBV7-9 to TRBJ1-2, with TRBD1 matching 7 bases. CDR3 length: 14 residues. V was clipped by 4 bases and J by 4 bases; unmatched bases: 6. CDR1 and CDR2 (germline): SEHNR, FQNEAQ (reference sequence). The CDR3 DNA sequence: TGTGCCAGCAGCTCAGAAGGGGGCGGCTATGGCTACACCTTC. This codes for CASSSEGGGYGYTF.

This chain connects TRBV5-1 to TRBJ2-5; 10 nucleotides agree with TRBD2. V was clipped by 4 bases and J by 5 bases; unmatched bases: 5. Germline V gives CDR1 SGHRS, CDR2 YFSETQ. The CDR3 is 14 amino acids. For the CDR3, the DNA is TGCGCCAGCAGCCTGTCGACTAGCGGGGAGACCCAGTACTTC. This encodes CASSLSTSGETQYF. Combining the CDR3 with reference TRBV5-1 and TRBJ2-5 gives the whole variable domain KAGVTQTPRYLIKTRGQQVTLSCSPISGHRSVSWYQQTPGQGLQFLFEYFSETQRNKGNFPGRFSGRQFSNSRSEMNVSTLELGDSALYLCASSLSTSGETQYFGPGTRLLVL.

J is TRBJ1-2 and V is TRBV7-9; no reliable D call. Trimming removed 1 base from V and 0 bases from J, with 6 bases in between. The CDR3 has 14 residues. From germline, CDR1 is SEHNR and CDR2 FQNEAQ (reference sequence). Here the CDR3 DNA reads TGTGCCAGCAGCTTAGAGCTTCCTAACTATGGCTACACCTTC. This gives the protein CASSLELPNYGYTF.

This clone showed up just a few times. The genes are TRBV5-1 and TRBJ2-4; D may match TRBD1 or TRBD2 (5 bases each). Germline assignment: CDR1 SGHRS and CDR2 YFSETQ. CDR3 length: 14 amino acids. The V gene lost 0 bases and the J gene lost 7 bases, with 11 bases spanning the gap. The CDR3 sequence is CASSLAVGANIQYF. DNA for the CDR3: TGCGCCAGCAGCTTGGCCGTCGGGGCGAACATTCAGTACTTC. Using reference TRBV5-1 and TRBJ2-4 for the parts outside the CDR3, the full variable domain is KAGVTQTPRYLIKTRGQQVTLSCSPISGHRSVSWYQQTPGQGLQFLFEYFSETQRNKGNFPGRFSGRQFSNSRSEMNVSTLELGDSALYLCASSLAVGANIQYFGAGTRLSVL.

The rearrangement links TRBV7-9 to TRBJ2-7, with D perhaps given as TRBD1 or TRBD2 (5 bases each). The CDR3 has 14 amino acids. The V gene's germline CDR1 is SEHNR and CDR2 FQNEAQ (reference sequence). The ends were cut back, 4 bases at V and 7 bases at J, with 17 bases in the middle. The chain's CDR3 is CASSYGPIGAEQYV. CDR3 DNA: TGTGCCAGCAGCTACGGGCCCATCGGGGCGGAGCAGTACGTC.

This chain uses TRBV28 with TRBJ1-2, with a tentative D call TRBD1 (6 bases). V gave up 6 bases and J gave up 4 bases, with 12 bases separating them. This CDR3 has 13 amino acids. CDR1 and CDR2 (germline): MDHEN, SYDVKM. CDR3 protein: CASSQGQPYGYTF. As DNA, the CDR3 is TGTGCCAGCAGCCAAGGACAGCCCTATGGCTACACCTTC.

V and J are TRBV11-1 and TRBJ2-2; weak D call: TRBD2 (5 bases). Germline assignment: CDR1 SGHAT and CDR2 FQDESV (reference sequence). V lost 5 bases to trimming and J lost 2 bases, with 12 bases between them. This CDR3 comprises 15 residues. This CDR3 reads CASSPGNGNTGELFF. The CDR3 DNA reads TGTGCCAGCAGCCCCGGGAACGGAAACACCGGGGAGCTGTTTTTT.

This sequence joins TRBV18 and TRBJ2-2; D is unresolved. The germline gives CDR1 KGHSH, CDR2 LQKENI. This CDR3 has 15 amino acids. V was clipped by 3 bases and J by 0 bases, with 8 bases between them. The CDR3 here is CASSPRTANTGELFF. In DNA, the CDR3 is TGTGCCAGCTCACCTCGCACAGCGAACACCGGGGAGCTGTTTTTT.

The genes are TRBV14 and TRBJ2-3; TRBD1 is a possible D gene (6 bases). The germline CDR1 and CDR2 sequences are SGHDN and FVKESK. V lost 0 bases to trimming and J lost 4 bases, with 11 bases between them. The CDR3 totals 15 residues. The DNA for the CDR3 is TGTGCCAGCAGCCAAGAGGCAGGGGTTGCAGATACGCAGTATTTT. Residues: CASSQEAGVADTQYF. Filled out from reference TRBV14 and TRBJ2-3, the complete variable domain reads EAGVTQFPSHSVIEKGQTVTLRCDPISGHDNLYWYRRVMGKEIKFLLHFVKESKQDESGMPNNRFLAERTGGTYSTLKVQPAELEDSGVYFCASSQEAGVADTQYFGPGTRLTVL.

The genes are TRBV7-9 and TRBJ1-2, with D uncertain. The CDR3 contains 11 residues. Per germline, CDR1 SEHNR and CDR2 FQNEAQ (reference sequence). Trimming removed 2 bases at V and 4 bases at J, with 2 bases between. The CDR3 coding sequence is TGTGCCAGCAGCTTAACCTATGGCTACACCTTC. As protein: CASSLTYGYTF. The entire variable domain, with the rest obtained from reference TRBV7-9 and TRBJ1-2, is as follows: DTGVSQNPRHKITKRGQNVTFRCDPISEHNRLYWYRQTLGQGPEFLTYFQNEAQLEKSRLLSDRFSAERPKGSFSTLEIQRTEQGDSAMYLCASSLTYGYTFGSGTRLTVV.

This chain joins TRBV6-5 and TRBJ1-1; a weak D match, TRBD1 (5 bases). Germline V gene sequence: CDR1 MNHEY, CDR2 SVGAGI. This CDR3 is built from 12 residues. Trimming pared 6 bases from V and 4 bases from J, leaving 9 bases between. Written as DNA, the CDR3 is TGTGCCAGCAGCCACGGGGGCACTGAAGCTTTCTTT. This codes for CASSHGGTEAFF.

This chain links TRBV13 with TRBJ2-7; D ambiguous. From germline, CDR1 is PRHDT and CDR2 FYEKMQ (reference sequence). The CDR3 covers 12 residues. Trimming stripped 4 bases from V and 4 bases from J, with 8 bases between. The CDR3 region has the DNA TGTGCCAGCAGCTACGGGCCGTACGAGCAGTACGTC. Translating gives CASSYGPYEQYV.

V usage is TRBV6-6 and J usage is TRBJ2-7; no definite D call. The CDR3 is 13 amino acids. V was shortened by 2 bases and J by 0 bases, with 5 bases between the two germline ends. Per the germline V gene, CDR1 is MNHNY and CDR2 is SVGAGI (reference sequence). The CDR3 loop is CASSYLVSYEQYF. The CDR3 DNA follows: TGTGCCAGCAGTTACCTCGTCTCCTACGAGCAGTACTTC.

The CDR3 DNA follows: TGTGCCAGCAGTGCCGTGGGGGGCAGCTATGGCTACACCTTC. Protein sequence: CASSAVGGSYGYTF. The chain is built from TRBV6-1 and TRBJ1-2, with a possible D match to TRBD1 (6 bases). This CDR3 has 14 amino acids. The germline V gene encodes CDR1 MNHNS and CDR2 SASEGT. Trimming pared 4 bases from V and 4 bases from J, leaving 13 bases between.

The chain is built from TRBV4-1 and TRBJ2-7; 7 bases are a match to TRBD1. The V segment lost 5 bases and the J segment 7 bases; nucleotides outside the gene matches: 14. In germline, CDR1 is MGHRA, CDR2 YSYEKL. The CDR3 runs 15 residues. The CDR3 DNA sequence: TGCGCCAGCAGCGCGTTTGAAGGGGGCTGGATGGAGCAGTACGTC. It specifies CASSAFEGGWMEQYV.